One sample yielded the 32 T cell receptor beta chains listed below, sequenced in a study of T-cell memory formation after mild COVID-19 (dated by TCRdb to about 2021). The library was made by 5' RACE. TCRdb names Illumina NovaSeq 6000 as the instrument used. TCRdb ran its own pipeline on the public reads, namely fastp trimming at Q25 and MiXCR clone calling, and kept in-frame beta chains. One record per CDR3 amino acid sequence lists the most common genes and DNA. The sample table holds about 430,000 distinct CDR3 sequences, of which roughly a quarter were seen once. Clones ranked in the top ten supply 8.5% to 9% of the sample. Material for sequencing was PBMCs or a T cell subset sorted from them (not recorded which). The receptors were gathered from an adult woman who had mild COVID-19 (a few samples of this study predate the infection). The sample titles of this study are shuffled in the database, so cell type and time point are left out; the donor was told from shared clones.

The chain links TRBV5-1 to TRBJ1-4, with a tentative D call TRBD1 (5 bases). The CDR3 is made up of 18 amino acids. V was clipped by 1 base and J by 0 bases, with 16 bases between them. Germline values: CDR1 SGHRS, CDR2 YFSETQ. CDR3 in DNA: TGCGCCAGCAGCTTGTCGTTCAGGGAGGAGGCAACTAATGAAAAACTGTTTTTT. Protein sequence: CASSLSFREEATNEKLFF.

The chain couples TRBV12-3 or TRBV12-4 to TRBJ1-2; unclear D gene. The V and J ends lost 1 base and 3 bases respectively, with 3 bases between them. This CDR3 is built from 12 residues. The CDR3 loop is CASSLEYYGYTF. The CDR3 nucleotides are TGTGCCAGCAGTTTAGAGTACTATGGCTACACCTTC.

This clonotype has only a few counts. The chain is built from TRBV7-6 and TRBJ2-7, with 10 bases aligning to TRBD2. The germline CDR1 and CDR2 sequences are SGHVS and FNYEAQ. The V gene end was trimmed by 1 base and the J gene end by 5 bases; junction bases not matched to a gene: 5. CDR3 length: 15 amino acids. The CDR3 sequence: CASSLEAGGYDEQYF. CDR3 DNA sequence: TGTGCCAGCAGCTTAGAAGCGGGAGGGTACGACGAGCAGTACTTC.

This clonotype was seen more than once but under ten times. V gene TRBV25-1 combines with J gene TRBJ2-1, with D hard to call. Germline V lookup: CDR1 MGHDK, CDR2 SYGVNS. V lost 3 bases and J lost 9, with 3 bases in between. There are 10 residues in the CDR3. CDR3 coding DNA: TGTGCCAGCAGTGAGGGTGAGCAGTTCTTC. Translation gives CASSEGEQFF. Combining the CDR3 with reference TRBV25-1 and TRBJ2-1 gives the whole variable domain EADIYQTPRYLVIGTGKKITLECSQTMGHDKMYWYQQDPGMELHLIHYSYGVNSTEKGDLSSESTVSRIRTEHFPLTLESARPSHTSQYLCASSEGEQFFGPGTRLTVL.

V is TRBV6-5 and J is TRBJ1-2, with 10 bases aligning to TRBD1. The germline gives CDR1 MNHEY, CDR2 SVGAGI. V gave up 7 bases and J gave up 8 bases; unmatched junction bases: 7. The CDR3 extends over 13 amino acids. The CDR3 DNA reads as TGTGCCAGCACAGCCGGGACAGGGGTGGGCTACACCTTC. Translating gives CASTAGTGVGYTF.

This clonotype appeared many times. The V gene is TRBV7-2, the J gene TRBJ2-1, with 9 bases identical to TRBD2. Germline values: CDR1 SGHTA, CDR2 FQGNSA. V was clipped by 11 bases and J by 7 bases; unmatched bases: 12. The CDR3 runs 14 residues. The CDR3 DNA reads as TGTGCCGCAAGGAGGCTAGCGGGAAAAAATGAGCAGTTCTTC. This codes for CAARRLAGKNEQFF. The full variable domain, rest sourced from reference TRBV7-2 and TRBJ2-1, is GAGVSQSPSNKVTEKGKDVELRCDPISGHTALYWYRQSLGQGLEFLIYFQGNSAPDKSGLPSDRFSAERTGGSVSTLTIQRTQQEDSAVYLCAARRLAGKNEQFFGPGTRLTVL.

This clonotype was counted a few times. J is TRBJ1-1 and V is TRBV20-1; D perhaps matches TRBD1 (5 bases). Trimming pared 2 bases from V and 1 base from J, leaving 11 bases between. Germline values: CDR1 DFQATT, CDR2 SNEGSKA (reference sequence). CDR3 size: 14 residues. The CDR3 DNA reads TGCAGTGCTAGACTCGGACATCCGAACACTGAAGCTTTCTTT. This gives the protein CSARLGHPNTEAFF.

The CDR3 protein is CASTGTSGEQFF. Here the CDR3 DNA reads TGTGCCAGCACCGGGACTAGCGGCGAGCAGTTCTTC. The chain uses TRBV6-5 and TRBJ2-1, with 11 bases matching TRBD2. Germline loops: CDR1 MNHEY, CDR2 SVGAGI. The CDR3 is 12 residues long. The V and J ends lost 7 bases and 10 bases, in that order; junction bases with no gene match: 3.

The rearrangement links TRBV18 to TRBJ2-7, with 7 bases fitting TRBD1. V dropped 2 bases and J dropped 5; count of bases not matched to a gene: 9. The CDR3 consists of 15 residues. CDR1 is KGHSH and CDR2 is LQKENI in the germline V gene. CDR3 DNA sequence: TGTGCCAGCTCACCAGAGAAGGGGGCGCGGGACGAGCAGTACTTC. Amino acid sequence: CASSPEKGARDEQYF.

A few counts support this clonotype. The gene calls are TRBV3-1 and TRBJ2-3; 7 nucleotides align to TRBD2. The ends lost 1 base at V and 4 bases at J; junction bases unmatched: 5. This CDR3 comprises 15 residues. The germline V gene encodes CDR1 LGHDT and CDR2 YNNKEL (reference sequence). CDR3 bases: TGTGCCAGCAGCCAAGGCCCGACTAGCCCAGATACGCAGTATTTT. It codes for CASSQGPTSPDTQYF.

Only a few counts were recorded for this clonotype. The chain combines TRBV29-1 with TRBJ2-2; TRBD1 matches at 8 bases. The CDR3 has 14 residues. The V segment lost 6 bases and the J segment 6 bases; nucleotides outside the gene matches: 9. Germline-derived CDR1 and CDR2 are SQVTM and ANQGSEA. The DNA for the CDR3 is TGCAGCGTGTTTCAGGGGGCGGTCCCCGGGGAGCTGTTTTTT. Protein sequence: CSVFQGAVPGELFF.

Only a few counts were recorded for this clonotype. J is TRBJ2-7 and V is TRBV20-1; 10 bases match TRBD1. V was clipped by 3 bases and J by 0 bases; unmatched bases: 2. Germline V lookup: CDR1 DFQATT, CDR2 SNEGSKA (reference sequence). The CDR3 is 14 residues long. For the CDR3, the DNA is TGCAGTGCTAGCGACAGGGGGCTCTCCTACGAGCAGTACTTC. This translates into CSASDRGLSYEQYF.

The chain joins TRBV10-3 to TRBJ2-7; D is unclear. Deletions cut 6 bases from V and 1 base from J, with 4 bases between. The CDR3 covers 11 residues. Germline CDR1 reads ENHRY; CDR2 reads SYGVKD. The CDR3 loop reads CAISGSYEQYF. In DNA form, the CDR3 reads TGTGCCATCAGCGGGTCCTACGAGCAGTACTTC.

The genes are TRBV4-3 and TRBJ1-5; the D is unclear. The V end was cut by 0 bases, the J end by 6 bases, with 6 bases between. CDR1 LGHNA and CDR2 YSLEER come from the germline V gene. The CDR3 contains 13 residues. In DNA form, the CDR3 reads TGCGCCAGCAGCCAAGATTACAGTCAGCCCCAGCATTTT. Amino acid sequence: CASSQDYSQPQHF.

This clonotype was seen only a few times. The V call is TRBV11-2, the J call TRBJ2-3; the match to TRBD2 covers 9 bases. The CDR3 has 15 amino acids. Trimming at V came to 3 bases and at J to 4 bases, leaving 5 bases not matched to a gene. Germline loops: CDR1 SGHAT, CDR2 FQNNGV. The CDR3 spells CASSFGTSFADTQYF. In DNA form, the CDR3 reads TGTGCCAGCAGCTTCGGGACTAGCTTCGCAGATACGCAGTATTTT.

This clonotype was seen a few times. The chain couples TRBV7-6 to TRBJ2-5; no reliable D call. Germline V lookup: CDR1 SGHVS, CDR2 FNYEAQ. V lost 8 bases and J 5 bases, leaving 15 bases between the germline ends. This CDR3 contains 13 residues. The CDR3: CASLSGSSETQYF. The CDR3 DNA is TGTGCCAGCTTATCAGGAAGTTCGGAGACCCAGTACTTC.

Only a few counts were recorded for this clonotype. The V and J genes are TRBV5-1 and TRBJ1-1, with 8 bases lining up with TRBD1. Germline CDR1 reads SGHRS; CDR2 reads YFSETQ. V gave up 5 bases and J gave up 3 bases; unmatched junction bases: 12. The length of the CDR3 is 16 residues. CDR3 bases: TGCGCCAGCAGGTCGACAGGGGAGGTACGGCACACTGAAGCTTTCTTT. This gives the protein CASRSTGEVRHTEAFF. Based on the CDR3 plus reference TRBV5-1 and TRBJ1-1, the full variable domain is KAGVTQTPRYLIKTRGQQVTLSCSPISGHRSVSWYQQTPGQGLQFLFEYFSETQRNKGNFPGRFSGRQFSNSRSEMNVSTLELGDSALYLCASRSTGEVRHTEAFFGQGTRLTVV.

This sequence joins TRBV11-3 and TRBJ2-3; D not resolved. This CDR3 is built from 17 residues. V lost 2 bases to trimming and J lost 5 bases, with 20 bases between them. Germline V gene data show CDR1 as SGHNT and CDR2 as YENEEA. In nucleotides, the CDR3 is TGTGCCAGCAGCTTAAGTATGGGCACTGGAGTGGGAGATACGCAGTATTTT. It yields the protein CASSLSMGTGVGDTQYF.

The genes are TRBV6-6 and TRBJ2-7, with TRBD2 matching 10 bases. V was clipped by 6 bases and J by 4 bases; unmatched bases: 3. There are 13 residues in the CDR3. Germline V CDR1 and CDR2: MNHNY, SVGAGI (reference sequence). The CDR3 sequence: CASSTSGTYEQYF. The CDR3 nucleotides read TGTGCCAGCAGCACTAGCGGGACATACGAGCAGTACTTC.

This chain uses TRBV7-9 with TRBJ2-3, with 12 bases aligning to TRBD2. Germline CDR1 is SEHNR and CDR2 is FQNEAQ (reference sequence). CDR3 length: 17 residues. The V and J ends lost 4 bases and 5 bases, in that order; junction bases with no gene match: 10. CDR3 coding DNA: TGTGCCAGCAGCTGGAGACTAGCGGGAGCTACGGAAGATACGCAGTATTTT. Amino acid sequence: CASSWRLAGATEDTQYF.

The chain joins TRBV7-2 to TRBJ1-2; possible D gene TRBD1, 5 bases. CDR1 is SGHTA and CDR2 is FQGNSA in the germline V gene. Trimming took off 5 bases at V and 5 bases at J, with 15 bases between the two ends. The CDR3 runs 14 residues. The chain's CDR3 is CASSPRDGLYGYTF. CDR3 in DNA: TGTGCCAGCAGCCCCCGGGACGGGCTTTATGGCTACACCTTC.

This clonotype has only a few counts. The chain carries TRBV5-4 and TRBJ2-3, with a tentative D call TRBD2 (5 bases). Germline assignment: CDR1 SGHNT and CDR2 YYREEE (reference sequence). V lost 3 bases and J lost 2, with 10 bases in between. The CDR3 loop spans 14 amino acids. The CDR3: CASSSSSSTDTQYF. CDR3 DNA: TGTGCCAGCAGCTCATCTAGCTCCACAGATACGCAGTATTTT.

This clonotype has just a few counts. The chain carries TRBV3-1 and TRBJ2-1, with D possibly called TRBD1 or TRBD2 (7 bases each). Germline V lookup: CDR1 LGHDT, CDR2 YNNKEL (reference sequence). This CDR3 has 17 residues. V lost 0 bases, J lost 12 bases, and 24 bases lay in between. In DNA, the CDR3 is TGTGCCAGCAGCCAAGATCCGGCAGGGGGGCGGGGGAAACGGCAGTTCTTC. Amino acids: CASSQDPAGGRGKRQFF.

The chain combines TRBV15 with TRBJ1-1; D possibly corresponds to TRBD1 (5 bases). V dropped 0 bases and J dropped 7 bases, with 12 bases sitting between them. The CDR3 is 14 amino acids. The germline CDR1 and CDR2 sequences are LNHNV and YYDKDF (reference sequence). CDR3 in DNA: TGTGCCACCAGCAGAGATTGGGGCGAGGGTGAAGCTTTCTTT. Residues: CATSRDWGEGEAFF. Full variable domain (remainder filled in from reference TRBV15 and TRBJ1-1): DAMVIQNPRYQVTQFGKPVTLSCSQTLNHNVMYWYQQKSSQAPKLLFHYYDKDFNNEADTPDNFQSRRPNTSFCFLDIRSPGLGDTAMYLCATSRDWGEGEAFFGQGTRLTVV.

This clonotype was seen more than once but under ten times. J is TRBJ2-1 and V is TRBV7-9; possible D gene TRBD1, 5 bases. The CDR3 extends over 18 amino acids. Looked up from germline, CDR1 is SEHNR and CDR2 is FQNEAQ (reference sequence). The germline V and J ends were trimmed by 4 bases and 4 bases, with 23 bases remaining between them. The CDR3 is CASSSDQFGLGVYNEQFF. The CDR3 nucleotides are TGTGCCAGCAGCTCCGATCAGTTCGGGTTAGGGGTTTACAATGAGCAGTTCTTC.

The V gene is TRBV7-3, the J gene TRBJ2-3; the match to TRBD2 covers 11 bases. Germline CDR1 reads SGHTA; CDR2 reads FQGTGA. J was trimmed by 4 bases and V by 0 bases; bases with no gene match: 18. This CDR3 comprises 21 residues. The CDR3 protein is CASSLTYRVSGRAQSADTQYF. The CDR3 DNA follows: TGTGCCAGCAGCTTAACGTACCGGGTTAGCGGGAGGGCCCAGAGTGCAGATACGCAGTATTTT.

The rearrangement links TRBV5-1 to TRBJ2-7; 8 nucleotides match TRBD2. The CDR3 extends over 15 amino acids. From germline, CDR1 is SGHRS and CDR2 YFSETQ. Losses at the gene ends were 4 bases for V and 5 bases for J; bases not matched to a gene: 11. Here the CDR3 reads CASSIERERGDEQYF. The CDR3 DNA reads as TGCGCCAGCAGCATCGAGCGGGAGAGAGGCGACGAGCAGTACTTC.

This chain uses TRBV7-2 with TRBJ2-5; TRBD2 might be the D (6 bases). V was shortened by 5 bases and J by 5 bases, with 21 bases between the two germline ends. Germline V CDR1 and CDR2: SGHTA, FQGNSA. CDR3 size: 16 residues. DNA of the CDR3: TGTGCCAGCAGCCTCCCACCCGGGACTTTGGGGGAGACCCAGTACTTC. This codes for CASSLPPGTLGETQYF.

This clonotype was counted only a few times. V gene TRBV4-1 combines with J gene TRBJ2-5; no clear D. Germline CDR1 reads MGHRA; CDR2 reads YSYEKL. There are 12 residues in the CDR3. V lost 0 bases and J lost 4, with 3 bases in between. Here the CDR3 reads CASSQDPETQYF. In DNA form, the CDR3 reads TGCGCCAGCAGCCAAGACCCAGAGACCCAGTACTTC.

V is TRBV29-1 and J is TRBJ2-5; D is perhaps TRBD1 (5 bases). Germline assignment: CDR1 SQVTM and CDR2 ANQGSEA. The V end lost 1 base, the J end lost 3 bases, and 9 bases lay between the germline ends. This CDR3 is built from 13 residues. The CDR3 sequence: CSVEVGPEETQYF. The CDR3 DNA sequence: TGCAGCGTTGAAGTGGGGCCGGAAGAGACCCAGTACTTC.

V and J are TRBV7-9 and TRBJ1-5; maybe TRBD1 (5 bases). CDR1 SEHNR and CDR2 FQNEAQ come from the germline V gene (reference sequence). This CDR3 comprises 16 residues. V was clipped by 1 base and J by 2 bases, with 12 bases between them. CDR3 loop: CASSLVGGERNQPQHF. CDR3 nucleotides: TGTGCCAGCAGCTTAGTGGGAGGGGAACGCAATCAGCCCCAGCATTTT.

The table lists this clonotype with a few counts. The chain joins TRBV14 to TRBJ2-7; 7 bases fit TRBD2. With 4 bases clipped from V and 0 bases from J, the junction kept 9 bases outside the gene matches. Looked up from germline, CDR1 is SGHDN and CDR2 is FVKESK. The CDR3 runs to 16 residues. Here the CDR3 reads CASSPLLAAVSYEQYF. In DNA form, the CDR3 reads TGTGCCAGCAGCCCCCTCCTAGCGGCGGTCTCCTACGAGCAGTACTTC.